The next 26 T cell receptor beta chains were all read from a single sample in a study of blood T cells in healthy people across ages. Primed by a sample-barcoded 5' primer and a J-beta primer mix, a second PCR proceeded for about 6 to 12 cycles. Each CDR3 protein is one row after TCRdb ran MiXCR on the 5' RACE reads. The repertoire holds some 1,000,000 distinct CDR3 sequences, with 20% to 25% as singletons. A further study also used this sample, focusing on T cells of mothers and their children.

The sample was blood. The receptors stem from a girl aged 2-9 years in good health.

The chain joins TRBV5-1 to TRBJ2-1; D call uncertain. The tail of the sequence fits TRBJ2-7 better, so the J call may be wrong. Germline lookup yields CDR1 SGHRS and CDR2 YFSETQ. The CDR3 contains 15 residues. The CDR3 DNA follows: TGCGCCAGCAGCTTTTGGCCGACCGGCTCCTACGAGCAGTACTTC. Its protein is CASSFWPTGSYEQYF.

The V gene is TRBV29-1, the J gene TRBJ2-3, with D maybe TRBD1 (5 bases). V was shortened by 7 bases and J by 6 bases, with 23 bases between the two germline ends. The CDR3 is made up of 15 amino acids. From germline, CDR1 is SQVTM and CDR2 ANQGSEA. CDR3 sequence reads: CSADVGPYLTDTQYF. The CDR3 region has the DNA TGCAGCGCAGACGTGGGGCCCTACCTAACGGATACGCAGTATTTT.

This chain uses TRBV5-1 with TRBJ1-4, with D perhaps matching TRBD1 (5 bases). Germline V lookup: CDR1 SGHRS, CDR2 YFSETQ. This CDR3 is built from 14 residues. Trimming removed 5 bases from V and 7 bases from J, with 15 bases in between. The CDR3 loop reads CASRRGPPFEKLFF. The CDR3 DNA follows: TGCGCCAGCAGGAGGGGCCCTCCCTTTGAAAAACTGTTTTTT.

The sample holds a few counts of this clonotype. J is TRBJ1-4 and V is TRBV6-2 or TRBV6-3; D gene ambiguous. This CDR3 has 13 amino acids. V was shortened by 7 bases and J by 8 bases, with 14 bases between the two germline ends. Per the germline V gene, CDR1 is MNHEY and CDR2 is SVGEGT. In nucleotides, the CDR3 is TGTGCCAGCACCCAAGGCTCGGAGGAAAAACTGTTTTTT. Amino acids: CASTQGSEEKLFF.

This sequence joins TRBV12-3 or TRBV12-4 and TRBJ2-1; 8 positions agree with TRBD2. The CDR3 sequence is 14 residues long. V dropped 11 bases and J dropped 0; count of bases not matched to a gene: 6. The CDR3 reads CAGGSGSSYNEQFF. The CDR3 DNA sequence: TGTGCCGGAGGGAGCGGGAGCTCCTACAATGAGCAGTTCTTC.

The rearrangement uses TRBV20-1 and TRBJ1-2; 7 bases are shared with TRBD1. Unmatched junction bases numbered 11, after V lost 6 bases and J lost 7 bases. Germline assignment: CDR1 DFQATT and CDR2 SNEGSKA (reference sequence). This CDR3 has 13 amino acids. The CDR3 nucleotides read TGCAGTGCCGGGACACCAGGGGGATCTGGCTACACCTTC. Its protein product is CSAGTPGGSGYTF.

The chain joins TRBV13 to TRBJ1-2; no clear D gene. With 5 bases removed from V and 3 bases from J, the gap between germline ends came to 10 bases. The germline V gene has CDR1 PRHDT and CDR2 FYEKMQ (reference sequence). CDR3 length: 13 residues. CDR3 DNA: TGTGCCAGCAGCCTGAACCGAGACTATGGCTACACCTTC. Amino acid sequence: CASSLNRDYGYTF.

Only a few counts were recorded for this clonotype. The chain uses TRBV20-1 and TRBJ2-3; no definite D call. Trimming took off 1 base at V and 5 bases at J, with 4 bases between the two ends. Germline V gene data show CDR1 as DFQATT and CDR2 as SNEGSKA (reference sequence). CDR3 size: 11 residues. CDR3 residues: CSARAQDTQYF. In DNA form, the CDR3 reads TGCAGTGCTAGAGCCCAAGATACGCAGTATTTT.

The chain is built from TRBV15 and TRBJ2-5; 8 positions agree with TRBD2. TRBJ2-1 matches the DNA end more closely, so the J call is doubtful. The V gene's germline CDR1 is LNHNV and CDR2 YYDKDF (reference sequence). This CDR3 has 17 residues. The chain's CDR3 is CATSRGSRAGVYNEQFF. In DNA form, the CDR3 reads TGTGCCACCAGCAGAGGATCACGAGCGGGAGTCTACAATGAGCAGTTCTTC.

This clonotype was seen a handful of times. This chain uses TRBV5-8 with TRBJ2-5, with D unclear. This CDR3 has 12 residues. CDR1 SGHTS and CDR2 YDEGEE come from the germline V gene. V was trimmed by 3 bases and J by 6 bases, leaving 9 bases between them. The CDR3 is CASSSALKTQYF. CDR3 DNA: TGTGCCAGCAGCTCCGCCCTGAAGACCCAGTACTTC.

This chain joins TRBV28 and TRBJ1-2; D uncertain. Trimming took off 6 bases at V and 7 bases at J, with 18 bases between the two ends. Germline CDR1 MDHEN, CDR2 SYDVKM. CDR3 length: 14 amino acids. DNA of the CDR3: TGTGCCAGCAGCACGACAAACAAGTCTGGTGGCTACACCTTC. Its protein product is CASSTTNKSGGYTF.

This clonotype was observed a handful of times. The chain employs TRBV20-1 and TRBJ2-3; no definite D call. This CDR3 is built from 14 residues. The germline gives CDR1 DFQATT, CDR2 SNEGSKA (reference sequence). With 3 bases removed from V and 3 bases from J, the gap between germline ends came to 13 bases. CDR3 nucleotides: TGCAGTGCTAGGAGGCCCCTGGGGACAGATACGCAGTATTTT. Translation: CSARRPLGTDTQYF.

The gene calls are TRBV7-9 and TRBJ1-2; TRBD1 agrees at 9 bases. The germline gives CDR1 SEHNR, CDR2 FQNEAQ (reference sequence). J gave up 4 bases and V 5 bases, and 11 bases lay outside the gene matches. The CDR3 contains 16 residues. The chain's CDR3 is CASSASGTGIPYGYTF. DNA for the CDR3: TGTGCCAGCAGCGCGTCCGGGACAGGGATTCCCTATGGCTACACCTTC.

The V call is TRBV7-9, the J call TRBJ1-5, with 9 bases aligning to TRBD1. CDR1 is SEHNR and CDR2 is FQNEAQ in the germline V gene (reference sequence). CDR3 length: 16 residues. V lost 5 bases and J lost 6; bases outside the gene matches: 11. The CDR3 protein is CASSSRDREEGQPQHF. CDR3 nucleotide sequence: TGTGCCAGCAGCAGTCGGGACAGGGAGGAAGGTCAGCCCCAGCATTTT. Full variable domain (outside the CDR3, taken from reference TRBV7-9 and TRBJ1-5): DTGVSQNPRHKITKRGQNVTFRCDPISEHNRLYWYRQTLGQGPEFLTYFQNEAQLEKSRLLSDRFSAERPKGSFSTLEIQRTEQGDSAMYLCASSSRDREEGQPQHFGDGTRLSIL.

This clonotype was recorded once. This may stem from a read error, because a much larger clone lies one nucleotide away. The rearrangement uses TRBV27 and TRBJ2-4, with TRBD2 identical over 10 bases. CDR3 length: 16 amino acids. CDR1 MNHEY and CDR2 SMNVEV come from the germline V gene (reference sequence). CDR3 sequence reads: CAGSFISGGRKNIQYF. For the CDR3, the DNA is TGTGCCGGCAGTTTCATTAGCGGGGGGCGGAAAAACATTCAGTACTTC.

The chain uses TRBV6-2 or TRBV6-3 and TRBJ1-4; no clear D gene. The ends were cut back, 5 bases at V and 8 bases at J, with 12 bases in the middle. The CDR3 is made up of 13 amino acids. Looked up from germline, CDR1 is MNHEY and CDR2 is SVGEGT. CDR3 coding DNA: TGTGCCAGCAGTGAACCCCTTATGGAAAAACTGTTTTTT. Translating gives CASSEPLMEKLFF.

This clonotype occurred a few times. V and J are TRBV5-6 and TRBJ2-1; D remains ambiguous. The V end was cut by 4 bases, the J end by 5 bases, with 13 bases between. CDR1 and CDR2 from the germline V gene are SGHDT and YYEEEE. This CDR3 region has 14 residues. The CDR3 DNA is TGTGCCAGCAGCCGGCCGAAAGTGAACAATGAGCAGTTCTTC. It yields the protein CASSRPKVNNEQFF. The full variable domain, completed using reference TRBV5-6 and TRBJ2-1, is DAGVTQSPTHLIKTRGQQVTLRCSPKSGHDTVSWYQQALGQGPQFIFQYYEEEERQRGNFPDRFSGHQFPNYSSELNVNALLLGDSALYLCASSRPKVNNEQFFGPGTRLTVL.

Notes on this clonotype: One end of the junction varies from germline; a read error may be responsible. The chain combines TRBV6-1 with TRBJ2-2, with D perhaps TRBD2 (5 bases). CDR3 length: 15 amino acids. CDR1 MNHNS and CDR2 SASEGT come from the germline V gene. The CDR3 is CASRFQTLNTGEPFF. The CDR3, as DNA: TGTGCCAGCAGGTTCCAGACTCTCAACACCGGGGAGCCGTTTTTT.

This chain joins TRBV12-3 or TRBV12-4 and TRBJ1-5, with 12 bases aligning to TRBD1. The CDR3 has 15 residues. Trimming removed 6 bases from V and 7 bases from J; junction bases left unmatched: 7. CDR3 DNA sequence: TGTGCCAGCAGATACGGGACAGGGGGCCGACAGCCCCAGCATTTT. It is translated as CASRYGTGGRQPQHF.

V usage is TRBV29-1 and J usage is TRBJ2-5; TRBD2 agrees at 9 bases. The DNA end is more similar to TRBJ2-1, so the J call may be wrong. Germline V gene sequence: CDR1 SQVTM, CDR2 ANQGSEA. CDR3 length: 14 residues. The CDR3 nucleotides are TGCAGCTCCCTCCTGGCGGGAGGGCCGCGTGAGCAGTTCTTC. The encoded protein is CSSLLAGGPREQFF.

This clonotype has more than one count but fewer than ten. The chain joins TRBV20-1 to TRBJ2-7, with TRBD2 matching 8 bases. This CDR3 is 16 amino acids long. J was trimmed by 3 bases and V by 1 base; bases with no gene match: 11. In germline, CDR1 is DFQATT, CDR2 SNEGSKA (reference sequence). The CDR3 reads CSARARLAGGNYEQYF. The CDR3 nucleotides read TGCAGTGCTAGAGCCAGATTGGCGGGAGGAAACTACGAGCAGTACTTC.

The CDR3 DNA reads as TGTGCCAGCAGTTACTCGGAGGCCGGAGGGTCCGGGGAGCTGTTTTTT. It specifies CASSYSEAGGSGELFF. V and J are TRBV6-5 and TRBJ2-2; maybe TRBD2 (6 bases). CDR1 and CDR2 from the germline V gene are MNHEY and SVGAGI. Trimming pared 0 bases from V and 6 bases from J, leaving 14 bases between. The CDR3 consists of 16 residues.

The rearrangement links TRBV6-5 to TRBJ2-3; D may be TRBD2 (7 bases). This CDR3 is built from 20 residues. CDR1 is MNHEY and CDR2 is SVGAGI in the germline V gene. V lost 6 bases and J 0 bases, leaving 28 bases between the germline ends. The CDR3 nucleotides read TGTGCCAGCAGATACCTTTCAACCAAAGAGGCGGGGGCCAGCACAGATACGCAGTATTTT. Amino acid sequence: CASRYLSTKEAGASTDTQYF.

The table lists this clonotype with a few counts. The chain employs TRBV14 and TRBJ1-1; D remains ambiguous. This CDR3 comprises 11 residues. From germline, CDR1 is SGHDN and CDR2 FVKESK. The CDR3 is CASLVGTEAFF. DNA for the CDR3: TGTGCAAGCCTGGTAGGCACTGAAGCTTTCTTT. Together with reference TRBV14 and TRBJ1-1, the CDR3 gives the full variable domain: EAGVTQFPSHSVIEKGQTVTLRCDPISGHDNLYWYRRVMGKEIKFLLHFVKESKQDESGMPNNRFLAERTGGTYSTLKVQPAELEDSGVYFCASLVGTEAFFGQGTRLTVV.

This clonotype was counted a few times. The chain carries TRBV7-6 and TRBJ2-5; D is possibly TRBD1 (6 bases). Germline lookup yields CDR1 SGHVS and CDR2 FNYEAQ. The CDR3 covers 15 residues. V was cut by 0 bases and J by 2 bases, with 10 bases left in between. The CDR3 DNA sequence: TGTGCCAGCAGCTTAGCGGGACAAATACAAGAGACCCAGTACTTC. The encoded protein is CASSLAGQIQETQYF.

V is TRBV3-1 and J is TRBJ2-5, with a tentative D call TRBD2 (6 bases). Between the trimmed V and J ends, which lost 4 bases and 5 bases, there was a span of 20 bases. The CDR3 extends over 16 amino acids. Per germline, CDR1 LGHDT and CDR2 YNNKEL (reference sequence). This CDR3 is CASSLGTAGRGETQYF. CDR3 nucleotide sequence: TGTGCCAGCAGCCTCGGGACCGCCGGGAGAGGGGAGACCCAGTACTTC.